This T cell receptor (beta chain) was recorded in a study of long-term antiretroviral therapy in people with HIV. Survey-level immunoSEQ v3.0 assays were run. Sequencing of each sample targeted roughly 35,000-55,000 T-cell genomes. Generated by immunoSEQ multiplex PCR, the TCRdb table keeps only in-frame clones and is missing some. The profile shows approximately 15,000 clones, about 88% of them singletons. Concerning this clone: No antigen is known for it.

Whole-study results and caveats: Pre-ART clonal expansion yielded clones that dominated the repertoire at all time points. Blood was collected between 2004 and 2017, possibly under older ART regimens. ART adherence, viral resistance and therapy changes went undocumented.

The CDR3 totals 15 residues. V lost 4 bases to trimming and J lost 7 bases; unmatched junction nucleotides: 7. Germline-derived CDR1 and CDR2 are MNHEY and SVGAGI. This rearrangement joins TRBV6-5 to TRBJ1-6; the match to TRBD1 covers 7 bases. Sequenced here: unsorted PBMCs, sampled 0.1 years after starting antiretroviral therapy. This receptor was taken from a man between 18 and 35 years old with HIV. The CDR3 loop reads CASSSNRGWNSPLHF. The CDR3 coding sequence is TGTGCCAGCAGTTCAAACAGGGGATGGAATTCACCCCTCCACTTT.